The rows below give T cell receptor beta chains drawn from one sample of a study of cytomegalovirus exposure and HLA in healthy donors. The table came from immunoSEQ multiplex PCR; TCRdb's copy has only in-frame clones and leaves some out. The data hold 180,000 or so clones, with more than 70% observed a single time. Sequencing used PBMCs. The receptors derive from a woman aged 35 to 49 in good health and CMV-seropositive. CDR3s include the opening cysteine and the closing phenylalanine or tryptophan. The D gene is left open where the match is weak. Only part of the rows carry a size: once, few, many, or a class if the clone is expanded.

V	D	size	J	CDR3	DNA
TRBV19	TRBD2	NA	TRBJ2-7	CASSPLPGLAGDEQYF	TGTGCCAGTAGTCCTCTCCCGGGACTAGCGGGAGACGAGCAGTACTTC
TRBV6-6	NA	NA	TRBJ1-2	CASSYTAGSQGYTF	TGTGCCAGCAGTTACACTGCAGGGTCTCAGGGCTACACCTTC
TRBV7-9	TRBD1	NA	TRBJ2-4	CASAFSGQGADIQYF	TGTGCCAGCGCATTTTCCGGACAGGGGGCTGACATTCAGTACTTC
TRBV5-1	NA	NA	TRBJ1-1	CASSWAGPDAFF	TGCGCCAGCAGCTGGGCAGGCCCTGATGCTTTCTTT
TRBV19	TRBD2	NA	TRBJ2-1	CASSIGAASGRDEQFF	TGTGCCAGTAGTATCGGTGCGGCTAGCGGGAGGGATGAGCAGTTCTTC
TRBV6-5	NA	NA	TRBJ2-5	CASSSTREETQYF	TGTGCCAGCAGTTCGACTCGAGAAGAGACCCAGTACTTC
TRBV5-1	TRBD1	few	TRBJ1-4	CASSFGQGGEKLFF	TGCGCCAGCAGCTTTGGACAGGGGGGAGAAAAACTGTTTTTT
TRBV9	TRBD1	NA	TRBJ2-4	CASSPRDRDPLKNIQYF	TGTGCCAGCAGCCCAAGGGACAGGGATCCCCTCAAAAACATTCAGTACTTC
TRBV27	TRBD1	NA	TRBJ2-7	CASSPGQGISYEQYF	TGTGCCAGCAGTCCGGGACAGGGGATTTCCTACGAGCAGTACTTC
TRBV2	TRBD1	NA	TRBJ2-2	CASKGQGIAGELFF	TGTGCCAGCAAGGGACAGGGTATCGCCGGGGAGCTGTTTTTT
TRBV28	NA	NA	TRBJ1-2	CATLRSGARYGYTF	TGTGCCACACTAAGATCAGGGGCTAGGTATGGCTACACCTTC
TRBV28	TRBD2	NA	TRBJ2-5	CASRSSGRAETQYF	TGTGCCAGCAGGTCTAGCGGGAGGGCCGAGACCCAGTACTTC
TRBV6-5	NA	NA	TRBJ1-2	CASKNRQRANYGYTF	TGTGCCAGCAAGAATAGACAGCGAGCTAACTATGGCTACACCTTC
TRBV7-9	NA	NA	TRBJ2-1	CASSLLARASSSYNEQFF	TGTGCCAGCAGCCTACTAGCCCGGGCGTCTAGCTCCTACAATGAGCAGTTCTTC
TRBV14	TRBD2	NA	TRBJ2-3	CASSDRLAGAPDTQYF	TGTGCCAGCAGCGACCGACTAGCGGGAGCTCCAGATACGCAGTATTTT